This T cell receptor beta chain stems from a study of blood T cell repertoires in COVID-19. Study-wide context: Nucleic acid was either cDNA or gDNA, and it came from T cells, B-cell-depleted T cells, or PBMCs.

Germline values: CDR1 MNHEY, CDR2 SVGAGI. This CDR3 region has 13 residues. V lost 6 bases to trimming and J lost 4 bases; unmatched junction nucleotides: 4. Method: immunoSEQ multiplex PCR; TCRdb's copy keeps in-frame clones and lacks some. The repertoire consists of about 470,000 clones, with approximately 90% occurring once and the leading ten covering 0.7%. The sample taken for sequencing was PBMCs or T cells enriched from blood (not recorded which). J is TRBJ2-3 and V is TRBV6-5, with 7 bases fitting TRBD1. This sequence originates from a woman younger than 30 who had recovered from COVID-19. The CDR3: CASRKTGPDTQYF. The CDR3 nucleotides read TGTGCCAGCAGAAAGACAGGGCCAGATACGCAGTATTTT.